This T cell receptor (beta chain) was captured in a study of blood T cells in healthy people across ages. Whole-study results and caveats: Whereas aged donors had fewer naive CD4+ cells, long-lived donors had more of them and higher diversity.

Then a second PCR, running roughly 6 to 12 cycles, was carried out with a sample-barcoded 5' primer and a J-beta primer mix. TCRdb processed the 5' RACE reads anew with MiXCR; each CDR3 protein has one entry. This sample has about 1,500,000 distinct CDR3 sequences, with 35% to 45% found just once. This clonotype was picked up a small number of times. What it binds is not known. The V and J ends lost 7 bases and 4 bases, in that order; junction bases with no gene match: 12. The germline V gene encodes CDR1 SNHLY and CDR2 FYNNEI. The CDR3 is made up of 15 amino acids. Aged about 6 to 95, donors were systemically healthy Caucasians from Russia. Isolated per sample were at least 6.5 million PBMCs. Samples each had at least 6 micrograms of total RNA extracted.

Input material: blood. The source of this sequence is a woman under 30 in good health. V gene TRBV2 combines with J gene TRBJ2-5; 7 bases align to TRBD2. The CDR3 protein is CASTWEEAGSETQYF. DNA of the CDR3: TGTGCCAGCACATGGGAGGAAGCGGGATCAGAGACCCAGTACTTC.